Below are 19 T cell receptor beta chains sequenced from a single sample in a study of CD8+ T cells in alopecia areata. RNA extraction was followed by reverse transcription into cDNA, which acted as the sequencing template. The protocol was immunoSEQ multiplex PCR, while the TCRdb copy is restricted to in-frame clones and leaves out a portion. The table records about 110,000 clones, 45% to 60% of them present only once. Material for sequencing was NKG2D-low CD8+ T cells sorted from blood. These receptor sequences come from a human donor with alopecia areata.

This clone was detected a few times. CDR3 in amino acids: CAFPQGSGANVLTF. CDR3 DNA sequence: TGTGCCTTCCCTCAGGGCTCTGGGGCCAACGTCCTGACTTTC. This chain uses TRBV30 with TRBJ2-6; D perhaps matches TRBD1 (5 bases). Trimming stripped 7 bases from V and 0 bases from J, with 10 bases between. This CDR3 spans 14 amino acids. Germline V CDR1 and CDR2: GTSNPN, SVGIG (reference sequence).

The chain is built from TRBV27 and TRBJ2-1, with 10 nucleotides matching TRBD2. CDR3 size: 15 residues. The trim removed 2 bases at V and 6 bases at J, leaving 4 bases unmatched. Per the germline V gene, CDR1 is MNHEY and CDR2 is SMNVEV (reference sequence). CDR3: CASSLVAGGFNEQFF. The CDR3 nucleotides read TGTGCCAGCAGTTTAGTAGCGGGAGGTTTCAATGAGCAGTTCTTC.

The chain employs TRBV2 and TRBJ2-7, with 9 bases identical to TRBD2. The CDR3 extends over 15 amino acids. Trimming took 1 base from V and 2 from J; bases not matched to a gene: 3. Germline assignment: CDR1 SNHLY and CDR2 FYNNEI. The CDR3 loop is CASSEGLAGTYEQYF. CDR3 bases: TGTGCCAGCAGTGAAGGGCTAGCGGGAACCTACGAGCAGTACTTC.

V and J are TRBV6-1 and TRBJ2-3, with D perhaps matching TRBD2 (6 bases). Trimming cost V 7 bases and J 0 bases, with 14 bases left between them. From germline, CDR1 is MNHNS and CDR2 SASEGT. The CDR3 runs 15 residues. CDR3 residues: CASKSSVSSTDTQYF. The CDR3 DNA reads as TGTGCCAGCAAGTCTAGCGTTTCTAGCACAGATACGCAGTATTTT.

This sequence joins TRBV29-1 and TRBJ1-2, with 8 nucleotides matching TRBD1. The J segment lost 2 bases and the V segment lost 3 bases, leaving 5 bases of the junction unmatched. CDR3 length: 14 residues. The germline CDR1 and CDR2 sequences are SQVTM and ANQGSEA. CDR3 sequence reads: CSVERTGQNYGYTF. In nucleotides, the CDR3 is TGCAGCGTTGAGCGGACAGGGCAGAACTATGGCTACACCTTC. The full variable domain, completed using reference TRBV29-1 and TRBJ1-2, is SAVISQKPSRDICQRGTSLTIQCQVDSQVTMMFWYRQQPGQSLTLIATANQGSEATYESGFVIDKFPISRPNLTFSTLTVSNMSPEDSSIYLCSVERTGQNYGYTFGSGTRLTVV.

A few counts support this clone. The V call is TRBV5-1, the J call TRBJ1-1; unclear D gene. Looked up from germline, CDR1 is SGHRS and CDR2 is YFSETQ. Trimming stripped 5 bases from V and 0 bases from J, with 11 bases between. The length of the CDR3 is 14 residues. The CDR3 DNA follows: TGCGCCAGCAGGGCTTTGGAGGTGAACACTGAAGCTTTCTTT. It yields the protein CASRALEVNTEAFF.

The gene calls are TRBV7-2 and TRBJ1-4, with 10 bases lining up with TRBD1. The J segment lost 10 bases and the V segment lost 3 bases, leaving 17 bases of the junction unmatched. This CDR3 is 18 amino acids long. Germline V gene sequence: CDR1 SGHTA, CDR2 FQGNSA. The CDR3 DNA reads TGTGCCAGCAGCTTGATTCTCACAGGGACAGGGGAAAGTGGAAAACTGTTTTTT. Translation: CASSLILTGTGESGKLFF.

V gene TRBV9 combines with J gene TRBJ2-2; possible D gene TRBD2, 6 bases. V was shortened by 2 bases and J by 5 bases, with 13 bases between the two germline ends. The germline V gene encodes CDR1 SGDLS and CDR2 YYNGEE. This CDR3 is 15 amino acids long. The DNA for the CDR3 is TGTGCCAGCAGCGTCGACGGGGGAACAACCGGGGAGCTGTTTTTT. The encoded protein is CASSVDGGTTGELFF.

This clone was seen more than once but under ten times. The rearrangement joins TRBV10-3 to TRBJ1-2; D is unresolved. Germline CDR1 and CDR2: ENHRY and SYGVKD. This CDR3 is built from 11 residues. V lost 10 bases, J lost 6 bases, and 12 bases lay in between. The CDR3 loop is CATKGGNGYTF. CDR3 bases: TGTGCCACAAAGGGAGGGAATGGCTACACCTTC.

V usage is TRBV11-3 and J usage is TRBJ2-4; 10 nucleotides line up with TRBD2. The length of the CDR3 is 18 residues. Germline V gene lookup returns CDR1 SGHNT and CDR2 YENEEA. V lost 0 bases to trimming and J lost 1 base; unmatched junction nucleotides: 6. The CDR3 region has the DNA TGTGCCAGCAGCTTAGAGGGGCTAGCGGGAGAGGCCAAAAACATTCAGTACTTC. Translating it yields CASSLEGLAGEAKNIQYF.

This clone came up a few times. V is TRBV11-2 and J is TRBJ2-1, with D perhaps matching TRBD1 (6 bases). Looked up from germline, CDR1 is SGHAT and CDR2 is FQNNGV. Trimming took off 7 bases at V and 8 bases at J, with 12 bases between the two ends. This CDR3 contains 12 residues. CDR3 in amino acids: CASTPGGDEQFF. CDR3 nucleotides: TGTGCCAGCACCCCTGGGGGCGATGAGCAGTTCTTC.

This clone has a handful of counts. The V call is TRBV29-1, the J call TRBJ2-1; no reliable D call. V was trimmed by 1 base and J by 6 bases, leaving 4 bases between them. Germline lookup yields CDR1 SQVTM and CDR2 ANQGSEA. This CDR3 region has 11 residues. CDR3 protein: CSVEVGNEQFF. CDR3 nucleotide sequence: TGCAGCGTTGAAGTTGGCAATGAGCAGTTCTTC.

This chain links TRBV7-9 with TRBJ2-2, with D hard to call. The CDR3 length is 14 residues. V gave up 5 bases and J gave up 1 base, with 8 bases separating them. CDR1 is SEHNR and CDR2 is FQNEAQ in the germline V gene (reference sequence). The CDR3 loop reads CASSTRQNTGELFF. CDR3 nucleotides: TGTGCCAGCAGCACCCGACAGAACACCGGGGAGCTGTTTTTT.

This clone was seen a few times. This chain joins TRBV28 and TRBJ2-4; 7 bases map to TRBD2. The CDR3 has 15 residues. V gave up 3 bases and J gave up 8 bases; unmatched junction bases: 10. CDR1 and CDR2 from the germline V gene are MDHEN and SYDVKM. CDR3 DNA: TGTGCCAGCAGTTTGCCCCGGGGCGGGAGCTACATTCAGTACTTC. Its protein product is CASSLPRGGSYIQYF.

The V call is TRBV27, the J call TRBJ2-1; D might be TRBD2 (5 bases). The CDR3 is made up of 12 amino acids. Germline CDR1 reads MNHEY; CDR2 reads SMNVEV (reference sequence). Trimming took 5 bases from V and 9 from J, leaving 11 bases between them. The CDR3: CASSPLAGEQFF. CDR3 nucleotides: TGTGCCAGCAGTCCCCTAGCTGGTGAGCAGTTCTTC.

Details on this clone: The junction and the germline gene differ at one end; a read error may be behind it. The chain recombines TRBV28 with TRBJ2-5; 7 bases match TRBD1. This CDR3 is built from 16 residues. Germline V lookup: CDR1 MDHEN, CDR2 SYDVKM. The CDR3 here is CASSLWVQGTGETQYF. CDR3 DNA: TGTGCCAGCAGCTTATGGGTACAGGGGACCGGAGAGACCCAGTACTTC.

V and J are TRBV11-2 and TRBJ2-7; 8 bases fit TRBD1. Germline CDR1 is SGHAT and CDR2 is FQNNGV. The length of the CDR3 is 13 residues. The V gene end was trimmed by 5 bases and the J gene end by 4 bases; junction bases not matched to a gene: 4. The CDR3 coding sequence is TGTGCCAGCAGCCTGGGGACAGGATACGAGCAGTACTTC. Protein: CASSLGTGYEQYF.

This clone was counted a few times. The chain carries TRBV29-1 and TRBJ2-1; the match to TRBD2 covers 8 bases. V lost 7 bases, J lost 5 bases, and 7 bases stayed unmatched. Germline V CDR1 and CDR2: SQVTM, ANQGSEA. The CDR3 length is 13 residues. The CDR3 sequence: CSAGLAPNNEQFF. CDR3 DNA sequence: TGCAGCGCCGGACTAGCCCCAAACAATGAGCAGTTCTTC.

CDR3 in amino acids: CASSYSDSYEQYF. CDR3 DNA: TGTGCCAGCAGTTACTCAGACTCCTACGAGCAGTACTTC. The rearrangement uses TRBV6-5 and TRBJ2-7; D unclear. Trimming shortened V by 0 bases and J by 0 bases, and 3 bases separated the two germline ends. Germline loops: CDR1 MNHEY, CDR2 SVGAGI. The CDR3 is 13 amino acids.